This TCR beta chain stems from a study of blood T cell repertoires in COVID-19 (dated by TCRdb to 2018 to 2020). Regarding the study in general: Samples from collaborators originated in the United States, Italy and Spain and spanned both the acute and convalescent phases of COVID-19. The material from the prospective study consisted of cDNA or gDNA derived from T cells, B-cell-depleted T cells, or PBMCs. Subjects who had been exposed to COVID-19, were actively infected with it, or had recovered from it provided the deeply sampled blood TCRbeta repertoires that made up the dataset. The repertoires were released in a freely available public database intended as a resource for research on the immune response to SARS-CoV-2. Samples were obtained from the ongoing ImmuneRACE study (first 160 participants) and from 1,254 subjects provided by 6 global collaborators. The sample metadata nearly always contained a de-identified subject ID, COVID-19 status, age in years and sex. Where available, HLA class I and class II types were taken from metadata supplied by the sample provider and were not determined by assay-based typing.

At the junction V is shortened by 2 bases and J by 4 bases, with 15 bases in between. Counted from cysteine to phenylalanine, this CDR3 has 16 amino acids. Here the CDR3 DNA is all that survives: 48 bases in frame from base 1. The germline V gene supplies CDR1 MNHNS and CDR2 SASEGT. The immunoSEQ Assay, a bias-controlled multiplex PCR, was used to amplify TCRbeta CDR3 regions from genomic DNA. The published analysis was carried out like this. Nucleated cell counts per sample were estimated from amplification of reference gene primers within the assay. To quantify the absolute abundance of each unique TCRbeta CDR3 rearrangement, sequence reads were collapsed and filtered. For each sample, productive Simpson clonality was calculated by taking the square root of Simpson's diversity index across productive rearrangements. Not all clones reach the TCRdb copy of this immuneACCESS table, which keeps in-frame sequences only. Checked studies attribute under half of the gap to unresolved V genes and leave the rest unexplained. From that table come the V and J calls and clone size; the DNA was used to work out D and trimming. The sample table contains roughly 75,000 clones; only one count was recorded for 80% to 90% of them. The ten biggest clones cover around 6.3% of the sample.

Beyond this particular receptor, the publication reports: How much clinical and demographic metadata was included differed by source and by participant, and the metadata was provided uncurated.

At one collaborating source in Seattle, patients were enrolled during active infection and were followed longitudinally through the course of disease. The collaborating institutions used their own protocols to collect whole blood in K2EDTA tubes. Collaborator samples were shipped for TCRbeta analysis as frozen whole blood, isolated PBMCs, or DNA extracted from either sample type. Note on this clone: It has no known antigen specificity. One base away there is no much larger clone; base qualities are not given.

The chain was built from TRBV6-1 and TRBJ1-3, with the D gene not clear enough to name. Sequenced sample: peripheral blood. The source of this sequence is a man older than 75 with COVID-19, enrolled during active disease. The CDR3: CASSESGRGSGNTIYF. The base sequence is TGTGCCAGCAGTGAAAGTGGCAGAGGATCGGGAAACACCATATATTTT.